The 9 T cell receptor beta chains listed next were all sequenced from one sample in a study of vaccination effects on CD4 cells after COVID-19. Antigen-specific CD4+ T cells were expanded (with viral peptide pools) by the ViraFEST assay ahead of sequencing. CD4+ T cell isolation took place after 10 days of culture. PCR confirmed that the person was infected with SARS-CoV-2 between March and December 2020. Sequencing used immunoSEQ multiplex PCR; TCRdb keeps in-frame clones, though not all of them. The table shows tens of thousands of clones, with approximately 69% occurring only once. These receptors have no identified antigens. This sample comprised CD4+ T cells from PBMCs cultured with SARS-CoV-2 spike peptides, obtained before COVID-19 vaccination. The receptors derive from a human donor who had a prior SARS-CoV-2 infection.

The chain has TRBV12-5 and TRBJ1-2; 7 nucleotides align to TRBD1. This CDR3 comprises 13 residues. V shed 1 base and J 8 bases; nucleotides not matched to a gene: 4. Germline V CDR1 and CDR2: LGHNT, FRNRAP. In DNA, the CDR3 is TGTGCTAGTGGTTTGGGGCAGGGGGGAGGCTACACCTTC. It translates to CASGLGQGGGYTF.

The table lists this clone with a few counts. This chain connects TRBV6-2 or TRBV6-3 to TRBJ2-6; 10 nucleotides agree with TRBD2. V was clipped by 5 bases and J by 2 bases; unmatched bases: 6. CDR1 is MNHEY and CDR2 is SVGEGT in the germline V gene. The CDR3 totals 17 residues. The CDR3 DNA is TGTGCCAGCAGTAAGCTAGCGGGAGTCACTGGGGCCAACGTCCTGACTTTC. Residues: CASSKLAGVTGANVLTF.

The gene calls are TRBV7-8 and TRBJ1-2; D is possibly TRBD1 (6 bases). The CDR3 consists of 17 residues. The V and J ends lost 4 bases and 2 bases respectively, with 20 bases between them. The germline CDR1 and CDR2 sequences are SGHVS and FQNEAQ. CDR3 in amino acids: CASSSDRLTSRNYGYTF. CDR3 in DNA: TGTGCCAGCAGCTCCGACAGGCTGACCTCCCGAAACTATGGCTACACCTTC.

The chain couples TRBV29-1 to TRBJ2-5, with 8 nucleotides matching TRBD1. Germline V gives CDR1 SQVTM, CDR2 ANQGSEA. Trimming at V came to 8 bases and at J to 4 bases, leaving 9 bases not matched to a gene. This CDR3 is 13 amino acids long. The CDR3, as DNA: TGCAGCTGCTTCAGGACAGGGATAGAGACCCAGTACTTC. This sequence encodes CSCFRTGIETQYF.

This clone occurred a few times. The V call is TRBV30, the J call TRBJ1-1, with D unresolved. The germline V gene encodes CDR1 GTSNPN and CDR2 SVGIG (reference sequence). The V gene lost 3 bases and the J gene lost 4 bases, with 12 bases spanning the gap. CDR3 length equals 13 residues. The CDR3 loop reads CAWSKEVSTEAFF. In nucleotides, the CDR3 is TGTGCCTGGAGCAAAGAAGTATCCACTGAAGCTTTCTTT.

The genes are TRBV19 and TRBJ1-2, with 7 bases matching TRBD1. CDR1 and CDR2 (germline): LNHDA, SQIVND (reference sequence). V lost 2 bases to trimming and J lost 3 bases; unmatched junction nucleotides: 6. CDR3 length: 15 amino acids. The CDR3 DNA follows: TGTGCCAGTAGTATAAGTGGGACAGACCACTATGGCTACACCTTC. Encoded protein: CASSISGTDHYGYTF.

This clone turned up a few times. The chain links TRBV18 to TRBJ2-2; 8 bases are shared with TRBD2. CDR3 length: 16 amino acids. V was pared by 0 bases and J by 3 bases, with 3 bases of the junction left unmatched. Germline V gives CDR1 KGHSH, CDR2 LQKENI. This CDR3 reads CASSPPRGGYTGELFF. Here the CDR3 DNA reads TGTGCCAGCTCACCACCTCGCGGGGGGTACACCGGGGAGCTGTTTTTT.

J is TRBJ2-2 and V is TRBV7-2; 12 positions agree with TRBD1. Germline V gene sequence: CDR1 SGHTA, CDR2 FQGNSA. CDR3 length: 16 amino acids. V was clipped by 4 bases and J by 5 bases; unmatched bases: 5. CDR3: CASSWPGQGATGELFF. For the CDR3, the DNA is TGTGCCAGCAGCTGGCCGGGACAGGGGGCAACCGGGGAGCTGTTTTTT.

The chain links TRBV5-6 to TRBJ1-5, with D perhaps TRBD1 (5 bases). Between the trimmed V and J ends, which lost 3 bases and 0 bases, there was a span of 19 bases. This CDR3 has 18 amino acids. The germline V gene encodes CDR1 SGHDT and CDR2 YYEEEE. CDR3 amino acids: CASSSKRRDPFSNQPQHF. CDR3 coding DNA: TGTGCCAGCAGCTCCAAAAGGCGGGACCCCTTTAGCAATCAGCCCCAGCATTTT.